The 16 T cell receptor beta chains reported below all come from one sample, sequenced in a study of T-cell reconstitution after alpha-beta-depleted transplantation in children. TCRbeta library preparation incorporated unique molecular identifiers. TCRdb reprocessed the PCR reads via MiXCR and lists one record per CDR3 protein. The repertoire holds just over 950,000 distinct CDR3 sequences, with 25% to 35% as singletons. The sequencing used PBMCs, mostly from graft donor cells, collected 360 days after TCRalphabeta/CD19-depleted stem cell transplant. These receptors all stem from a boy in the first two years of life who had a stem cell transplant for SCID, so the T cells may come from the graft donor.

In its sample, this clonotype was seen a few times. This sequence joins TRBV4-3 and TRBJ2-3; no clear D. The germline V and J ends were trimmed by 4 bases and 2 bases, with 13 bases remaining between them. This CDR3 has 15 amino acids. The V gene's germline CDR1 is LGHNA and CDR2 YSLEER. The CDR3: CASSPIPRSTDTQYF. Here the CDR3 DNA reads TGCGCCAGCAGCCCCATCCCGAGGTCCACAGATACGCAGTATTTT.

The chain uses TRBV7-9 and TRBJ2-1, with TRBD2 matching 8 bases. Germline CDR1 SEHNR, CDR2 FQNEAQ (reference sequence). The CDR3 spans 17 residues. After removal of 5 bases from V and 8 bases from J, the junction contained 17 bases not matched to a gene. The CDR3: CASSTTPGLGGGDEQFF. CDR3 coding DNA: TGTGCCAGCAGCACCACACCGGGACTAGGGGGAGGGGATGAGCAGTTCTTC.

This clonotype has more than one count but fewer than ten. J is TRBJ2-7 and V is TRBV6-1; D assignment may be TRBD1 or TRBD2 (5 bases each). Germline CDR1 and CDR2: MNHNS and SASEGT. This CDR3 region has 17 residues. Trimming shortened V by 6 bases and J by 0 bases, and 21 bases separated the two germline ends. CDR3 residues: CASRWGLDTEYSYEQYF. The CDR3 bases are TGTGCCAGCAGGTGGGGGTTGGACACCGAATACTCCTACGAGCAGTACTTC.

The chain joins TRBV28 to TRBJ2-7; D gene ambiguous. This CDR3 spans 17 amino acids. V gave up 3 bases and J gave up 3 bases, with 21 bases separating them. The germline V gene has CDR1 MDHEN and CDR2 SYDVKM. The CDR3 reads CASSFAVAARQNYEQYF. The CDR3, as DNA: TGTGCCAGCAGTTTCGCGGTGGCCGCCAGGCAAAACTACGAGCAGTACTTC.

The V gene is TRBV5-1, the J gene TRBJ2-7; TRBD1 matches at 7 bases. The V and J ends lost 2 bases and 4 bases, in that order; junction bases with no gene match: 9. Germline CDR1 SGHRS, CDR2 YFSETQ. The CDR3 runs 15 residues. The CDR3 DNA reads as TGCGCCAGCAGCTTTTTCCGGGACAGCAGTTACGAGCAGTACTTC. Translated, it gives CASSFFRDSSYEQYF.

This chain uses TRBV5-1 with TRBJ1-2, with TRBD1 as a possible D gene (6 bases). This CDR3 has 15 amino acids. CDR1 and CDR2 (germline): SGHRS, YFSETQ. The ends were cut back, 4 bases at V and 2 bases at J, with 15 bases in the middle. CDR3 amino acids: CASSPPAGVNYGYTF. As DNA, the CDR3 is TGCGCCAGCAGCCCGCCGGCAGGGGTAAACTATGGCTACACCTTC.

This clonotype was seen a handful of times. This rearrangement joins TRBV28 to TRBJ2-1; perhaps TRBD1 as D (6 bases). V shed 1 base and J shed 5 bases, with 15 bases lying between them. The CDR3 extends over 16 amino acids. CDR1 MDHEN and CDR2 SYDVKM come from the germline V gene. The CDR3 protein is CASSLSRRGANNEQFF. CDR3 nucleotides: TGTGCCAGCAGTTTATCTCGCAGGGGAGCCAACAATGAGCAGTTCTTC.

The J gene is TRBJ1-5, the V gene TRBV6-2 or TRBV6-3; D remains ambiguous. The V end was cut by 0 bases, the J end by 3 bases, with 9 bases between. Per germline, CDR1 MNHEY and CDR2 SVGEGT. CDR3 size: 15 residues. The CDR3 DNA follows: TGTGCCAGCAGTTACTCGGCTGATGTCAATCAGCCCCAGCATTTT. Its translation is CASSYSADVNQPQHF.

This chain links TRBV7-2 with TRBJ2-3, with 9 bases lining up with TRBD2. Germline lookup yields CDR1 SGHTA and CDR2 FQGNSA. J gave up 3 bases and V 4 bases, and 5 bases lay outside the gene matches. The CDR3 runs 15 residues. CDR3 loop: CASSSKAGGTDTQYF. CDR3 nucleotide sequence: TGTGCCAGCAGCTCCAAGGCGGGGGGGACAGATACGCAGTATTTT. The entire variable domain, with the rest obtained from reference TRBV7-2 and TRBJ2-3, is as follows: GAGVSQSPSNKVTEKGKDVELRCDPISGHTALYWYRQSLGQGLEFLIYFQGNSAPDKSGLPSDRFSAERTGGSVSTLTIQRTQQEDSAVYLCASSSKAGGTDTQYFGPGTRLTVL.

The gene calls are TRBV6-6 and TRBJ2-7; a weak D match, TRBD1 (6 bases). Per germline, CDR1 MNHNY and CDR2 SVGAGI (reference sequence). The V and J ends lost 6 bases and 6 bases respectively, with 12 bases between them. CDR3 length equals 12 residues. The CDR3 protein is CASRVQGTEQYF. In nucleotides, the CDR3 is TGTGCCAGCAGGGTACAGGGAACCGAGCAGTACTTC.

The chain recombines TRBV7-9 with TRBJ2-7, with 8 nucleotides matching TRBD2. CDR1 is SEHNR, CDR2 FQNEAQ, per germline (reference sequence). This CDR3 spans 15 amino acids. Trimming took 6 bases from V and 5 from J; bases not matched to a gene: 12. The CDR3: CASSAAGTSLHEQYF. The CDR3, as DNA: TGTGCCAGCAGTGCTGCCGGGACTAGTCTTCACGAGCAGTACTTC.

This clonotype occurred a few times. This chain joins TRBV18 and TRBJ1-6; D unclear. From germline, CDR1 is KGHSH and CDR2 LQKENI. The CDR3 has 16 amino acids. Trimming cost V 4 bases and J 0 bases, with 10 bases left between them. The CDR3 region is CASSQHSDSYNSPLHF. The CDR3 region has the DNA TGTGCCAGCTCACAACACAGCGACTCCTATAATTCACCCCTCCACTTT.

The chain recombines TRBV20-1 with TRBJ2-3; D uncertain. CDR1 DFQATT and CDR2 SNEGSKA come from the germline V gene (reference sequence). The germline V and J ends were trimmed by 5 bases and 2 bases, with 23 bases remaining between them. The CDR3 is 17 residues long. The CDR3 sequence is CSAPFRITWIPTDTQYF. The CDR3 DNA reads TGCAGTGCTCCCTTCCGGATAACATGGATCCCCACAGATACGCAGTATTTT.

This chain links TRBV24-1 with TRBJ2-1, with D maybe TRBD1 (8 bases). The germline CDR1 and CDR2 sequences are KGHDR and SFDVKD. V was clipped by 0 bases and J by 8 bases, with 16 bases between them. CDR3 length: 16 amino acids. CDR3 in amino acids: CATSDLGLQGGDEQFF. DNA of the CDR3: TGTGCCACCAGTGATTTGGGTCTACAGGGGGGGGATGAGCAGTTCTTC.

This clonotype occurred a few times. V and J are TRBV12-3 or TRBV12-4 and TRBJ2-2, with 9 nucleotides matching TRBD1. This CDR3 spans 14 amino acids. The trim removed 5 bases at V and 6 bases at J, leaving 4 bases unmatched. The CDR3 here is CASSTTGGAGELFF. CDR3 nucleotide sequence: TGTGCCAGCAGTACGACAGGGGGGGCCGGGGAGCTGTTTTTT.

This clonotype was counted only a few times. The chain's CDR3 is CASSQNDNEQFF. CDR3 DNA sequence: TGTGCCAGCAGTCAGAATGACAATGAGCAGTTCTTC. The chain links TRBV6-5 to TRBJ2-1; unclear D gene. Trimming shortened V by 5 bases and J by 5 bases, and 7 bases separated the two germline ends. This CDR3 has 12 residues. Per the germline V gene, CDR1 is MNHEY and CDR2 is SVGAGI.